Shown below are 6 T cell receptor beta chains from a single sample sequenced in a study of T cells in localized non-small cell lung cancer. Profiled with immunoSEQ multiplex PCR; TCRdb holds only in-frame clones, not every one. The sample has about 25,000 clones; about nine tenths are singletons. The sample here was peripheral blood mononuclear cells, taken before any cancer treatment. Receptors were obtained from a woman aged 40-69 years with stage III lung adenocarcinoma.

This chain links TRBV5-1 with TRBJ2-1; D is possibly TRBD1 (5 bases). The V gene's germline CDR1 is SGHRS and CDR2 YFSETQ. With 4 bases removed from V and 4 bases from J, the gap between germline ends came to 15 bases. The CDR3 spans 15 residues. This chain's CDR3 is CASSQLGQRYNEQFF. CDR3 DNA sequence: TGCGCCAGCAGCCAGTTGGGGCAACGGTACAATGAGCAGTTCTTC.

This chain links TRBV2 with TRBJ2-7; 9 bases are a match to TRBD1. The germline V gene has CDR1 SNHLY and CDR2 FYNNEI. This CDR3 comprises 13 residues. CDR3 sequence: CASSDVGGQGLKV. DNA for the CDR3: TGTGCCAGCAGTGATGTAGGGGGACAGGGTCTAAAGGTC.

This chain joins TRBV6-1 and TRBJ2-3; the D call may be TRBD1 or TRBD2 (5 bases each). The CDR3 contains 11 residues. V was clipped by 4 bases and J by 10 bases, with 9 bases between them. Looked up from germline, CDR1 is MNHNS and CDR2 is SASEGT. CDR3 loop: CASSARDPQYF. CDR3 sequence (DNA): TGTGCCAGCAGTGCCCGGGACCCGCAGTATTTT.

This rearrangement joins TRBV9 to TRBJ1-1; no definite D call. The V gene lost 1 base and the J gene lost 0 bases, with 7 bases spanning the gap. Germline V CDR1 and CDR2: SGDLS, YYNGEE. The length of the CDR3 is 14 residues. The CDR3 here is CASSVRGLNTEAFF. The CDR3 nucleotides read TGTGCCAGCAGCGTACGAGGGCTGAACACTGAAGCTTTCTTT. Based on the CDR3 plus reference TRBV9 and TRBJ1-1, the full variable domain is DSGVTQTPKHLITATGQRVTLRCSPRSGDLSVYWYQQSLDQGLQFLIQYYNGEERAKGNILERFSAQQFPDLHSELNLSSLELGDSALYFCASSVRGLNTEAFFGQGTRLTVV.

The CDR3 loop is CASSEGSGANVLTF. CDR3 coding DNA: TGTGCCAGCAGCGAGGGCTCTGGGGCCAACGTCCTGACTTTC. The V and J genes are TRBV7-3 and TRBJ2-6; D possibly corresponds to TRBD2 (5 bases). The CDR3 totals 14 residues. Germline values: CDR1 SGHTA, CDR2 FQGTGA. Trimming took off 5 bases at V and 0 bases at J, with 5 bases between the two ends.

The chain joins TRBV6-6 to TRBJ2-7, with TRBD2 matching over 14 bases. This CDR3 is 16 amino acids long. The V gene's germline CDR1 is MNHNY and CDR2 SVGAGI (reference sequence). With V trimmed by 2 bases and J by 5 bases, 5 bases remained unmatched. The CDR3 sequence: CASSYGTSGSINEQYF. The CDR3 nucleotides read TGTGCCAGCAGTTACGGGACTAGCGGGAGTATCAACGAGCAGTACTTC.